This TCR beta chain stems from a study of shared clonotypes between healthy human individuals. The study, taken as a whole, reports: The represented genetic and exposure-history diversity was limited by the small number of donors.

Some 28,000 T cell genomes (about 280 ng DNA) went into each PBMC replicate. The table came from immunoSEQ multiplex PCR; TCRdb's copy has only in-frame clones and leaves some out. The sample includes more than 450,000 clones, 79% of them seen just once. To note about this clone: What it recognizes is unknown.

With V trimmed by 6 bases and J by 2 bases, 12 bases remained unmatched. The length of the CDR3 is 17 residues. Germline V gene data show CDR1 as MNHEY and CDR2 as SMNVEV (reference sequence). The donor population consisted of healthy HIV-negative adults with no recent acute infections or vaccinations. Only Caucasian adults living in Nashville, Tennessee served as donors. Material for sequencing was PBMCs. The clonotype comes from a woman aged 40 to 50 in good health. Some clones in this sample may be carry-over from other donors' samples. The chain has TRBV27 and TRBJ2-3; 9 bases align to TRBD1. Written as DNA, the CDR3 is TGTGCCAGCAGCCTTGGACAGGGGCTACCCAACACAGATACGCAGTATTTT. Its translation: CASSLGQGLPNTDTQYF.